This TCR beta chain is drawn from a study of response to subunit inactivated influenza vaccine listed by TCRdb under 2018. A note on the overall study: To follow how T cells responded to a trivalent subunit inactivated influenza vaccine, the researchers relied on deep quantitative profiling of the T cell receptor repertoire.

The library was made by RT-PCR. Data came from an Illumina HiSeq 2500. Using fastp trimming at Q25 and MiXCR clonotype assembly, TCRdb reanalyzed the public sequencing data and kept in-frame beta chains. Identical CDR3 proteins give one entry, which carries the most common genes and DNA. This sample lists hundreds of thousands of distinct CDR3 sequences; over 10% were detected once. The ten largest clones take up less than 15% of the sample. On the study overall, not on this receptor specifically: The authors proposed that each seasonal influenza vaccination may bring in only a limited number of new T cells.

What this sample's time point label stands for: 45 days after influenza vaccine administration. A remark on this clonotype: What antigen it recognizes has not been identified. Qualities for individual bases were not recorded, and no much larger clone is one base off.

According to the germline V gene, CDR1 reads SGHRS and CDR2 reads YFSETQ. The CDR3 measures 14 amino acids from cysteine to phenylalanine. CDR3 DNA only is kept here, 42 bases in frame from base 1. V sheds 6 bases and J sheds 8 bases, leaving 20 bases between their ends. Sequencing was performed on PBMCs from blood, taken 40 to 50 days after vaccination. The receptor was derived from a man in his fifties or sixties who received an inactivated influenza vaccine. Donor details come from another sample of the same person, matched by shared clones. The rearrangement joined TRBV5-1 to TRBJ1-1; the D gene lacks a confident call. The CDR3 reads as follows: CASKVQPDSIEAFF. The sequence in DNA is TGCGCCAGCAAAGTTCAGCCAGACTCAATCGAAGCTTTCTTT.